This entry describes one T cell receptor (beta chain). Its antigen remains unknown. The germline V gene encodes CDR1 GTSNPN and CDR2 SVGIG (reference sequence). CDR3 size: 12 residues. V was clipped by 4 bases and J by 3 bases, with 6 bases between them. The data were taken from a study of T cell responses to AZD1222 COVID-19 vaccine. Libraries were prepared by immunoSEQ multiplex PCR; TCRdb keeps only in-frame clonotypes and omits some of them. Of about 150,000 clones listed, around 90% are singletons. Study-level points and caveats: Donors skewed white British and female; clonal diversity was possibly underestimated. The breadth and depth of Spike-specific TCRs increased once two AZD1222 doses had been given.

This chain uses TRBV30 with TRBJ2-2; D call uncertain. The material was peripheral blood, obtained on day 0 of AZD1222 vaccination. The sequence was collected from an adult in good health. CDR3 sequence reads: CAWNRDTGELFF. CDR3 coding DNA: TGTGCCTGGAATCGGGACACCGGGGAGCTGTTTTTT.